The 5 T cell receptor beta chains listed next were all sequenced from one sample in a study of blood T cell repertoires in COVID-19. Generated by immunoSEQ multiplex PCR, the TCRdb table keeps only in-frame clones and is missing some. The sample has about 11,000 clones; less than 90% are singletons. Sequencing was done on a sample of peripheral blood. Receptor source: an older woman with active COVID-19.

The chain is built from TRBV10-3 and TRBJ2-7; D is unresolved. The germline V gene encodes CDR1 ENHRY and CDR2 SYGVKD. This CDR3 contains 13 residues. Trimming took 0 bases from V and 4 from J, leaving 7 bases between them. The CDR3 nucleotides are TGTGCCATCAGTGAGTCGTCCCTTTACGAGCAGTACTTC. Amino acid sequence: CAISESSLYEQYF.

V and J are TRBV9 and TRBJ1-2; TRBD1 matches at 9 bases. This CDR3 contains 14 residues. V dropped 0 bases and J dropped 4; count of bases not matched to a gene: 1. Germline V gives CDR1 SGDLS, CDR2 YYNGEE. DNA for the CDR3: TGTGCCAGCAGCGTAGAGGGACAGGGCTATGGCTACACCTTC. Translated, it gives CASSVEGQGYGYTF.

The chain links TRBV5-4 to TRBJ1-4, with 9 bases aligning to TRBD1. V was clipped by 4 bases and J by 7 bases; unmatched bases: 5. The germline CDR1 and CDR2 sequences are SGHNT and YYREEE (reference sequence). The CDR3 consists of 14 residues. CDR3 loop: CASSTQGAGEKLFF. The CDR3 bases are TGTGCCAGCAGCACACAGGGGGCGGGTGAAAAACTGTTTTTT.

This chain links TRBV7-3 with TRBJ2-7; TRBD1 agrees at 8 bases. CDR3 length: 14 residues. V lost 5 bases, J lost 4 bases, and 7 bases stayed unmatched. Germline V gene sequence: CDR1 SGHTA, CDR2 FQGTGA. The CDR3: CASSMGDRRYEQYV. The CDR3 DNA sequence: TGTGCCAGCAGCATGGGGGACAGGCGATACGAGCAGTACGTC.

The rearrangement uses TRBV11-2 and TRBJ2-1, with 9 positions matching TRBD2. V trimming: 3 bases; J trimming: 9 bases; junction bases outside the gene matches: 6. The CDR3 loop spans 14 amino acids. Germline CDR1 and CDR2: SGHAT and FQNNGV. This chain's CDR3 is CASSFLAGYAEQFF. The CDR3 DNA is TGTGCCAGCAGCTTCCTAGCGGGGTACGCTGAGCAGTTCTTC.